These 22 T cell receptor beta chains came from one sample sequenced in a study of identifying expanded T cells in peripheral blood. Using immunoSEQ multiplex PCR, the repertoire was profiled, and TCRdb retains in-frame clones only, with some absent. The sample records about 76,000 clones, roughly 86% being singletons. The source material was blood. The receptors stem from a person between 18 and 75 years old in good health.

This clone was detected only once. The V gene is TRBV28, the J gene TRBJ1-5, with D uncertain. V shed 3 bases and J shed 8 bases, with 8 bases lying between them. CDR1 is MDHEN, CDR2 SYDVKM, per germline. The CDR3 has 12 amino acids. The CDR3 nucleotides read TGTGCCAGCAGTTTCGGTGAGGAGCCCCAGCATTTT. This gives the protein CASSFGEEPQHF.

The chain has TRBV9 and TRBJ2-5, with unresolved D. TRBJ2-7 explains the end of the DNA better; the J call may be wrong. The CDR3 has 14 amino acids. Germline V gene lookup returns CDR1 SGDLS and CDR2 YYNGEE. CDR3 in amino acids: CASSESGTTYEQYF. CDR3 sequence (DNA): TGTGCCAGCAGCGAGAGTGGTACGACCTACGAGCAGTACTTC.

The chain links TRBV5-1 to TRBJ1-3, with D unclear. Deletions cut 0 bases from V and 2 bases from J, with 12 bases between. Per the germline V gene, CDR1 is SGHRS and CDR2 is YFSETQ. The CDR3 extends over 16 amino acids. The chain's CDR3 is CASSLAPGNPGNTIYF. DNA for the CDR3: TGCGCCAGCAGCTTGGCCCCAGGTAATCCTGGAAACACCATATATTTT.

With respect to this clone: One end of the junction is discordant with germline, which a read error may explain. The V and J genes are TRBV7-7 and TRBJ2-1, with 11 bases identical to TRBD2. The CDR3 is 15 amino acids. The V gene's germline CDR1 is SSHAT and CDR2 FNYEAQ (reference sequence). Here the CDR3 reads CASSLAGGPNNEQFF. The CDR3 bases are TGTGCTAGCAGCTTAGCGGGAGGGCCTAATAATGAGCAGTTCTTC.

The chain combines TRBV2 with TRBJ1-1; 9 bases are shared with TRBD1. V lost 5 bases to trimming and J lost 6 bases; unmatched junction nucleotides: 7. CDR3 length: 14 amino acids. Per germline, CDR1 SNHLY and CDR2 FYNNEI. CDR3 region: CASSRQGGEPEAFF. The CDR3, as DNA: TGTGCCAGCAGTAGACAGGGGGGTGAACCTGAAGCTTTCTTT. Supplemented by reference TRBV2 and TRBJ1-1, the full variable domain reads EPEVTQTPSHQVTQMGQEVILRCVPISNHLYFYWYRQILGQKVEFLVSFYNNEISEKSEIFDDQFSVERPDGSNFTLKIRSTKLEDSAMYFCASSRQGGEPEAFFGQGTRLTVV.

V usage is TRBV29-1 and J usage is TRBJ2-1; D remains ambiguous. The CDR3 totals 17 residues. The germline V and J ends were trimmed by 4 bases and 4 bases, with 23 bases remaining between them. Germline CDR1 SQVTM, CDR2 ANQGSEA. The CDR3 loop is CSVGFKGNSLAYNEQFF. As DNA, the CDR3 is TGCAGCGTTGGATTCAAGGGCAACTCACTTGCTTACAATGAGCAGTTCTTC.

J is TRBJ2-7 and V is TRBV7-2, with D uncertain. The CDR3 runs to 15 residues. V was trimmed by 5 bases and J by 2 bases, leaving 16 bases between them. The V gene's germline CDR1 is SGHTA and CDR2 FQGNSA. In DNA, the CDR3 is TGTGCCAGCAGCGTAAATTATCAAAGGACCTACGAGCAGTACTTC. Translating it yields CASSVNYQRTYEQYF.

The chain carries TRBV7-9 and TRBJ2-3; D uncertain. V dropped 2 bases and J dropped 2 bases, with 20 bases sitting between them. The V gene's germline CDR1 is SEHNR and CDR2 FQNEAQ (reference sequence). The CDR3 sequence is 18 residues long. The CDR3: CASSLLVAWRGVTDTQYF. The CDR3 DNA reads TGTGCCAGCAGCTTACTAGTCGCATGGCGAGGAGTCACAGATACGCAGTATTTT.

The chain carries TRBV7-2 and TRBJ1-1; tentatively, D is TRBD1 (5 bases). From germline, CDR1 is SGHTA and CDR2 FQGNSA. This CDR3 contains 15 residues. The ends were cut back, 5 bases at V and 8 bases at J, with 21 bases in the middle. The DNA for the CDR3 is TGTGCCAGCAGCCCCCGGGGGGGGATTTCGGAAGAAGCTTTCTTT. Encoded protein: CASSPRGGISEEAFF.

This clone was recorded only once. The rearrangement joins TRBV6-1 to TRBJ2-7; D possibly corresponds to TRBD1 (6 bases). Trimming removed 9 bases from V and 1 base from J, with 7 bases in between. CDR3 length: 11 amino acids. Per the germline V gene, CDR1 is MNHNS and CDR2 is SASEGT. CDR3: CARDRSYEQYF. CDR3 coding DNA: TGTGCCAGGGACAGATCCTACGAGCAGTACTTC.

The chain recombines TRBV11-2 with TRBJ2-4; 10 bases fit TRBD2. CDR1 and CDR2 from the germline V gene are SGHAT and FQNNGV. J lost 1 base, V lost 6 bases, and 6 bases had no gene match. This CDR3 comprises 16 residues. CDR3: CASRASGRRAKNIQYF. The CDR3 region has the DNA TGTGCCAGCAGAGCTAGCGGGAGAAGGGCCAAAAACATTCAGTACTTC.

This clone was observed a handful of times. The genes are TRBV28 and TRBJ1-2, with TRBD1 matching over 7 bases. The CDR3 covers 16 residues. CDR1 and CDR2 (germline): MDHEN, SYDVKM. After removal of 2 bases from V and 0 bases from J, the junction contained 6 bases not matched to a gene. CDR3 in DNA: TGTGCCAGCAGTTTAGAGGGGGCATCAGCTAACTATGGCTACACCTTC. It encodes CASSLEGASANYGYTF.

This rearrangement joins TRBV7-9 to TRBJ2-1; perhaps TRBD1 as D (8 bases). Germline values: CDR1 SEHNR, CDR2 FQNEAQ (reference sequence). The CDR3 is made up of 18 amino acids. Trimming removed 4 bases at V and 3 bases at J, with 22 bases between. As DNA, the CDR3 is TGTGCCAGCAGCTCCGGGGTGAACAGGGGGGGTAGCTACAATGAGCAGTTCTTC. This encodes CASSSGVNRGGSYNEQFF.

This sequence joins TRBV28 and TRBJ1-3; D perhaps matches TRBD1 (5 bases). The V gene lost 6 bases and the J gene lost 4 bases, with 19 bases spanning the gap. Germline values: CDR1 MDHEN, CDR2 SYDVKM. The CDR3 sequence is 16 residues long. CDR3 coding DNA: TGTGCCAGCAGCCTAACTTCGCCAGGGACCGGAAACACCATATATTTT. Translation gives CASSLTSPGTGNTIYF.

This rearrangement joins TRBV28 to TRBJ2-5; perhaps TRBD2 as D (6 bases). The germline V and J ends were trimmed by 10 bases and 2 bases, with 17 bases remaining between them. The germline CDR1 and CDR2 sequences are MDHEN and SYDVKM. The CDR3 is made up of 14 amino acids. Written as DNA, the CDR3 is TGTGCCACCCGCGAAGCGGGCAAACAAGAGACCCAGTACTTC. The encoded protein is CATREAGKQETQYF.

The chain employs TRBV4-1 and TRBJ1-2, with TRBD1 as a possible D gene (5 bases). Trimming took off 0 bases at V and 7 bases at J, with 21 bases between the two ends. CDR1 is MGHRA and CDR2 is YSYEKL in the germline V gene. This CDR3 comprises 17 residues. CDR3 bases: TGCGCCAGCAGCCAAGATAGCGAGCCGCGCAGGGCGTCTGGCTACACCTTC. It specifies CASSQDSEPRRASGYTF.

V usage is TRBV19 and J usage is TRBJ2-1; 9 nucleotides align to TRBD2. This CDR3 contains 15 residues. Trimming cost V 3 bases and J 6 bases; bases outside gene matches: 6. Per the germline V gene, CDR1 is LNHDA and CDR2 is SQIVND (reference sequence). The CDR3 bases are TGTGCCAGTAGTATTGTTAGCGGGGGACGCAATGAGCAGTTCTTC. It specifies CASSIVSGGRNEQFF.

This CDR3 reads CASSFAGSGNTIYF. CDR3 nucleotides: TGTGCCAGCAGCTTTGCGGGCTCTGGAAACACCATATATTTT. The chain combines TRBV9 with TRBJ1-3; D ambiguous. Trimming stripped 4 bases from V and 0 bases from J, with 8 bases between. CDR1 is SGDLS and CDR2 is YYNGEE in the germline V gene. The CDR3 contains 14 residues.

The table lists this clone with a few counts. This same CDR3 is encoded by further DNA sequences in the sample. V is TRBV2 and J is TRBJ1-3; D is unresolved. The V end lost 2 bases, the J end lost 0 bases, and 5 bases lay between the germline ends. The CDR3 loop spans 14 amino acids. CDR1 and CDR2 from the germline V gene are SNHLY and FYNNEI. The CDR3 sequence is CASSEPRSGNTIYF. CDR3 nucleotides: TGTGCCAGCAGTGAACCCCGCTCTGGAAACACCATATATTTT.

This clone occurred once. The chain employs TRBV9 and TRBJ1-2, with D unresolved. Germline values: CDR1 SGDLS, CDR2 YYNGEE. Trimming removed 0 bases from V and 7 bases from J, with 16 bases in between. The CDR3 length is 15 residues. The CDR3 loop reads CASSVADRVGSGYTF. CDR3 DNA sequence: TGTGCCAGCAGCGTAGCTGACCGCGTTGGATCTGGCTACACCTTC.

The chain recombines TRBV10-3 with TRBJ1-5; D might be TRBD1 (6 bases). Germline V gives CDR1 ENHRY, CDR2 SYGVKD. This CDR3 is built from 13 residues. Trimming cost V 8 bases and J 5 bases, with 13 bases left between them. The CDR3 region has the DNA TGTGCCATCGCGGGAGGGGGTGATCAGCCCCAGCATTTT. Its protein is CAIAGGGDQPQHF.

This chain joins TRBV2 and TRBJ2-7; D may be TRBD2 (6 bases). Germline V gene data show CDR1 as SNHLY and CDR2 as FYNNEI. The CDR3 length is 13 residues. Trimming removed 6 bases from V and 3 bases from J, with 12 bases in between. The CDR3 DNA sequence: TGTGCCAGCAGCGCGGGAACGGACTACGAGCAGTACTTC. The encoded protein is CASSAGTDYEQYF.